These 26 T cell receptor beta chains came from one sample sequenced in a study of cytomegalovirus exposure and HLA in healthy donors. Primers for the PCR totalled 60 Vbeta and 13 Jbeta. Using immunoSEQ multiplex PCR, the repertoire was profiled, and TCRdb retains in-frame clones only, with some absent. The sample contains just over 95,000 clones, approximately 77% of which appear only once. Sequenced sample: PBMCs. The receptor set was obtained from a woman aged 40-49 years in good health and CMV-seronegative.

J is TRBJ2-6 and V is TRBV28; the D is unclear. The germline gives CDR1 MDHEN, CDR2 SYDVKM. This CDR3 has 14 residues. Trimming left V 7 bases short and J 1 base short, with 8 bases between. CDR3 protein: CASMRVSGANVLTF. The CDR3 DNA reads TGTGCCAGCATGAGAGTTTCTGGGGCCAACGTCCTGACTTTC.

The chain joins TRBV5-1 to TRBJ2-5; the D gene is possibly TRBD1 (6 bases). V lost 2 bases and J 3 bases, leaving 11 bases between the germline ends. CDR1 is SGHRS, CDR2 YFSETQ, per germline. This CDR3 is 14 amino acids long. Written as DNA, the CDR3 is TGCGCCAGCAGCTTCACAGGGCTAGAAGAGACCCAGTACTTC. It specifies CASSFTGLEETQYF.

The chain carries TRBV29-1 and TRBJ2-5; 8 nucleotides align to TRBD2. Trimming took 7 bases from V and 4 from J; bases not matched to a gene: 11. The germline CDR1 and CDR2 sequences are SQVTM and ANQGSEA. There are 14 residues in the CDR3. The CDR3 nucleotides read TGCAGCGCCCAACGGGGCGGGGGGACAGAGACCCAGTACTTC. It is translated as CSAQRGGGTETQYF.

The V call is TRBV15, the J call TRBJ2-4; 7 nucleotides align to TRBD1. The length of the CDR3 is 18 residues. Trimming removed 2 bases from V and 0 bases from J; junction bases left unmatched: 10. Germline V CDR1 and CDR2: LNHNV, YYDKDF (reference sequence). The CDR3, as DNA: TGTGCCACCAGCAGAACCGGGACAGCGTCTTTAGCCAAAAACATTCAGTACTTC. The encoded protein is CATSRTGTASLAKNIQYF.

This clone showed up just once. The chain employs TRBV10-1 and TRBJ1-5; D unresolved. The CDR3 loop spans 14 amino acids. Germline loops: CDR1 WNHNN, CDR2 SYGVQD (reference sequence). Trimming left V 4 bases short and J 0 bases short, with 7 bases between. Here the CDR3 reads CASSAGNSNQPQHF. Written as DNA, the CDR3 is TGCGCCAGCAGTGCGGGGAATAGCAATCAGCCCCAGCATTTT.

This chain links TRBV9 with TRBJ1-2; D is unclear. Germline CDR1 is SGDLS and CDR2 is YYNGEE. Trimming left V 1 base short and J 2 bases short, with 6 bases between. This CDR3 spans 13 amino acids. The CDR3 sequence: CASSVSGNYGYTF. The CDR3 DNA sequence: TGTGCCAGCAGCGTAAGCGGGAACTATGGCTACACCTTC.

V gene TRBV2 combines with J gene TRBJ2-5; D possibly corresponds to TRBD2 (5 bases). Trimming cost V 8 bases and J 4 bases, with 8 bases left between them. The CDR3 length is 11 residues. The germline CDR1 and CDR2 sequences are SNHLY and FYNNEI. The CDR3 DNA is TGTGCCAGCCCCGAGGGAGAGACCCAGTACTTC. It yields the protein CASPEGETQYF.

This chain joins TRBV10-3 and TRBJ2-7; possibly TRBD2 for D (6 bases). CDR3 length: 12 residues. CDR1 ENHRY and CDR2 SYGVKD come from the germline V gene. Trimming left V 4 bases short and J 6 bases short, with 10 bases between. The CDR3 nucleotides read TGTGCCATCAGTGTCCGGGGGTCCGAGCAGTACTTC. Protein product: CAISVRGSEQYF.

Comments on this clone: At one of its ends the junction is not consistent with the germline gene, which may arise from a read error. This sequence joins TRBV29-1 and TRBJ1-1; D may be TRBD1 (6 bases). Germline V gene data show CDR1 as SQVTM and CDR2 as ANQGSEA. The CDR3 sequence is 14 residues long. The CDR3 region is CSVESGARNAEAFF. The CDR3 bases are TGCAGCGTTGAATCAGGGGCTAGGAACGCTGAAGCTTTCTTT.

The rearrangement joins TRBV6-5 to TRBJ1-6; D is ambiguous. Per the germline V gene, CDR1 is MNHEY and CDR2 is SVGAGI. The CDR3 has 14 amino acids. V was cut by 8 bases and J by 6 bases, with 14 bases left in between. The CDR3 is CASGWAEGNSPLHF. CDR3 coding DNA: TGTGCCAGCGGGTGGGCGGAGGGTAATTCACCCCTCCACTTT.

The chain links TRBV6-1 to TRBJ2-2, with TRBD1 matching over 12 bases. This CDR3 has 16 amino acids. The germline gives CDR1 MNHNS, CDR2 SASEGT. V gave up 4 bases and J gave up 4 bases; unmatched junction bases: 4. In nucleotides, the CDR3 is TGTGCCAGCAGTGGTTGGGACAGGGGGCGCACCGGGGAGCTGTTTTTT. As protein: CASSGWDRGRTGELFF.

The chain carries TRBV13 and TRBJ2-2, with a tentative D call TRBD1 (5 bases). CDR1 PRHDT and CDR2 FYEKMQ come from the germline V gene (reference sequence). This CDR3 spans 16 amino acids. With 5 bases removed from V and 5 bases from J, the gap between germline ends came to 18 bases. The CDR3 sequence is CASSPVGLAGTGELFF. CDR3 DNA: TGTGCCAGCAGCCCCGTCGGGTTAGCAGGGACCGGGGAGCTGTTTTTT. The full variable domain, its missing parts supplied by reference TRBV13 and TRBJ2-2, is AAGVIQSPRHLIKEKRETATLKCYPIPRHDTVYWYQQGPGQDPQFLISFYEKMQSDKGSIPDRFSAQQFSDYHSELNMSSLELGDSALYFCASSPVGLAGTGELFFGEGSRLTVL.

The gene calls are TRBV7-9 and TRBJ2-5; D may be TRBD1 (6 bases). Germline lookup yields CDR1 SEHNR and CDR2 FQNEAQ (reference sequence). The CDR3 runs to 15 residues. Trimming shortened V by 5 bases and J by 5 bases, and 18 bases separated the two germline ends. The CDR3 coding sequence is TGTGCCAGCAGCGAGCCCCAGGGGCTCTTGGAGACCCAGTACTTC. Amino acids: CASSEPQGLLETQYF.

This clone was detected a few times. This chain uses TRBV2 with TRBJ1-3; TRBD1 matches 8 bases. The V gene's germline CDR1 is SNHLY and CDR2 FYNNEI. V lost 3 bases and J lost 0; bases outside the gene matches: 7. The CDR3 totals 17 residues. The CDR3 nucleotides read TGTGCCAGCAGTGACAAGACAGGGGCCATCTCTGGAAACACCATATATTTT. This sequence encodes CASSDKTGAISGNTIYF. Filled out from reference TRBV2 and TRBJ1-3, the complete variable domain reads EPEVTQTPSHQVTQMGQEVILRCVPISNHLYFYWYRQILGQKVEFLVSFYNNEISEKSEIFDDQFSVERPDGSNFTLKIRSTKLEDSAMYFCASSDKTGAISGNTIYFGEGSWLTVV.

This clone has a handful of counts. This chain's CDR3 is CASSSGLSTGELFF. In DNA, the CDR3 is TGTGCCAGCAGCTCGGGACTCAGTACCGGGGAGCTGTTTTTT. The V call is TRBV5-4, the J call TRBJ2-2; a possible D gene is TRBD2 (6 bases). The V end was cut by 3 bases, the J end by 5 bases, with 11 bases between. The CDR3 is made up of 14 amino acids. Germline CDR1 is SGHNT and CDR2 is YYREEE (reference sequence).

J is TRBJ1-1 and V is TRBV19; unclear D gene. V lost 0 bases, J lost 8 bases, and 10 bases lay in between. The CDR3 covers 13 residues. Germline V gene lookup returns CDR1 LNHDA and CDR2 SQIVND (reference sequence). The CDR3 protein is CASSIDSVREAFF. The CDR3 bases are TGTGCCAGTAGTATAGATTCTGTGAGGGAAGCTTTCTTT.

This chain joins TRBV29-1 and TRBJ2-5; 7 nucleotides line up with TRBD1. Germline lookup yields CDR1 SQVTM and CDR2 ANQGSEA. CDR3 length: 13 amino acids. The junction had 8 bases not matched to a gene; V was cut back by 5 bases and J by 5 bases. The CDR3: CSVTPRGQETQYF. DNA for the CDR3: TGCAGCGTTACGCCTAGGGGGCAGGAGACCCAGTACTTC.

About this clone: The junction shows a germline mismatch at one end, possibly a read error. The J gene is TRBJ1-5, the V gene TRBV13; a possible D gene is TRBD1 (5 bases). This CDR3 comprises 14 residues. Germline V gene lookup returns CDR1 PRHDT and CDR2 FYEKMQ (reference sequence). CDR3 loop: CASSIGQSNQPQHF. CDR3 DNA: TGTGCCAGCAGCATAGGACAAAGCAATCAGCCCCAGCATTTT. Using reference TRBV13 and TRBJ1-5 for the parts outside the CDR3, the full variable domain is AAGVIQSPRHLIKEKRETATLKCYPIPRHDTVYWYQQGPGQDPQFLISFYEKMQSDKGSIPDRFSAQQFSDYHSELNMSSLELGDSALYFCASSIGQSNQPQHFGDGTRLSIL.

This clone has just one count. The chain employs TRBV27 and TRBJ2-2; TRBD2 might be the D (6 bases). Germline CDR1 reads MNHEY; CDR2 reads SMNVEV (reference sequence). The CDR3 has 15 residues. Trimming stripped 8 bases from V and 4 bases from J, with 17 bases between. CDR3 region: CASRRVGGSTGELFF. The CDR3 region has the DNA TGTGCCAGCCGAAGGGTGGGGGGATCCACCGGGGAGCTGTTTTTT.

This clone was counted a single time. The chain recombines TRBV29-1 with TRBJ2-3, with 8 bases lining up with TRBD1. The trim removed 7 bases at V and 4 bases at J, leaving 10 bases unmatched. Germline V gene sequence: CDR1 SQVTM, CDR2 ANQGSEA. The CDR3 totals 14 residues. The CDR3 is CSGTGMVGADTQYF. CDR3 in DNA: TGCAGCGGGACAGGGATGGTGGGCGCAGATACGCAGTATTTT.

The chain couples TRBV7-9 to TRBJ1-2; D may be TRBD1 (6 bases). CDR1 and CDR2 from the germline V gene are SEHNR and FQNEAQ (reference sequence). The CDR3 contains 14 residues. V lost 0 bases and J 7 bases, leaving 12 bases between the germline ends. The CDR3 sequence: CASSLARGGAGYTF. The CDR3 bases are TGTGCCAGCAGCTTAGCTCGCGGGGGGGCTGGCTACACCTTC.

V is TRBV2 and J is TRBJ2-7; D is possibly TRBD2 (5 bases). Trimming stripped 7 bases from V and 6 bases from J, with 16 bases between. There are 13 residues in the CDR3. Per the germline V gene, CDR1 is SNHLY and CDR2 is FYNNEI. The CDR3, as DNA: TGTGCCAGCATATGGACTGGCGTCGGCGAGCAGTACTTC. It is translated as CASIWTGVGEQYF.

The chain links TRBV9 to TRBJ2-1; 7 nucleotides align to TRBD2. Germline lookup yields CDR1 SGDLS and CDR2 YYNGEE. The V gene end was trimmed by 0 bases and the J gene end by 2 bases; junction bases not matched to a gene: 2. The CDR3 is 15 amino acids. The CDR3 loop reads CASSVGLAAYNEQFF. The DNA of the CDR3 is TGTGCCAGCAGCGTAGGGCTAGCGGCCTACAATGAGCAGTTCTTC.

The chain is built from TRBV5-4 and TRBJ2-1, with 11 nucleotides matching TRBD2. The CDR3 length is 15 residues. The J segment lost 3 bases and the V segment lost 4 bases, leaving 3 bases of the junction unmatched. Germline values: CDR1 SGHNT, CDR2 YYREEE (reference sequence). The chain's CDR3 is CASSTGLAVYNEQFF. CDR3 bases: TGTGCCAGCAGCACGGGACTAGCGGTCTACAATGAGCAGTTCTTC.

CDR3 sequence: CASSATGASGNTIYF. CDR3 in DNA: TGTGCCAGCAGCGCGACAGGGGCATCAGGAAACACCATATATTTT. V gene TRBV9 combines with J gene TRBJ1-3, with 8 bases aligning to TRBD1. Germline CDR1 reads SGDLS; CDR2 reads YYNGEE. Germline trimming cut 3 bases from V and 4 bases from J; bases unmatched to any gene: 6. The CDR3 is 15 amino acids.

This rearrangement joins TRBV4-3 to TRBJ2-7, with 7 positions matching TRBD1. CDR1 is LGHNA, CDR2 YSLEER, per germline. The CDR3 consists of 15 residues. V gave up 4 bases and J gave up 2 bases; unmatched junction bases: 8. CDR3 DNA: TGCGCCAGCAGCCCAACCGACGGGACAGCCTACGAGCAGTACTTC. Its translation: CASSPTDGTAYEQYF.